This record concerns one T cell receptor delta chain sequence. Its antigen is not yet known. No clone much larger than this one lies a single base away; base qualities are absent. Thymic samples were depleted of alphabeta T cells, then CD3+ TCRVdelta1+ TCRVdelta2- thymocytes were FACS-sorted. Sorted Vdelta1+ thymocyte purity ranged from about 98% to 99.6%. Thymic specimens came from several paediatric patients undergoing corrective cardiac surgery, aged from about 5 days to 16 months. After the thymic tissue was dispersed, mononuclear cells were isolated using a Histopaque-1077 density gradient. The staining antibodies were anti-TCRVdelta1 clone TS8.2, anti-TCRVdelta2 clone B6, anti-CD3 clone HIT3a and anti-TCRalphabeta clone IP26. The data derive from a study of Vδ1+ human thymocytes (dated by TCRdb to about 2018). For the study in its entirety: mRNA-level TRG and TRD CDR3 repertoires of highly purified Vdelta1+ thymocytes from young children were characterised as a data resource. Earlier work had validated the multiplex-based CDR3 amplicon strategy against 5'RACE-based methods for generating CDR3 amplicons.

Trimming takes 0 bases off V and 0 bases off J; junction bases not matched to a gene: 32. The CDR3 runs 27 residues from the cysteine to the phenylalanine. Only the CDR3 region is kept as DNA, spanning 81 bases read in frame from base 1. Via the germline V gene, CDR1 is TSWWSYY and CDR2 QGS. The investigation overall reported the following: Thymic TRG and TRD repertoires appeared highly polyclonal with Gaussian CDR3 length distributions, unlike oligoclonal peripheral blood repertoires. Because unexpected Vdelta2 sequences could lead to misinterpretation of bulk repertoire data, the authors recommended using highly purified populations and single-cell validation. Many TRG clonotypes were shared between donors (up to about 6.9x10^3), whereas TRD repertoires were essentially private (max 116 shared). Despite high sort purity, approximately 19% of thymic TRD sequences were Vdelta2 (and few Vdelta3), unlike peripheral blood Vdelta1+ controls. Donors did not cluster by age or sex, so the analyses were not stratified by age or sex.

RNA extraction was carried out with the RNeasy mini kit, and reverse transcription was then done using Superscript III. Multiplex PCR was used to generate CDR3 amplicons, with pooled V-gene forward primers and a constant-region reverse primer carrying Illumina adaptor overhangs. After gel purification, the amplicons were indexed with Nextera index primers during approximately 8 additional PCR cycles and then purified using AMPure XP beads. Libraries were sequenced on an Illumina MiSeq with paired-end 250 bp reads, dual indexing and about 22% PhiX spike-in. On the authors' methods: FastQC was used to check read quality, and ea-utils fastq-join was used to merge TRG read pairs. Sequences were annotated with IMGT/HighV-QUEST, keeping only productive sequences with unambiguous V-gene assignment; clonotypes were defined by identical CDR3 sequence. VDJtools 1.1.1, tcR 2.2.3, Treemap and vegan Shannon diversity in R 3.4.4 were used for downstream analysis. Public reads were reanalyzed in TCRdb with CATT, and rows carrying the same DNA were merged afterwards. It is TCRdb's table, rather than the study itself, that gives the V and J calls and clone size. Across this sample there are fewer than 30,000 delta-chain clones, with about 7.4% seen only once. Roughly 0.99% of the sample is held by the ten biggest clonotypes.

The sample was Vdelta1+ gamma-delta thymocytes from the thymus. The sample's cell subset or site label, decoded: FACS-sorted CD3+ TCRalphabeta- TCRVdelta1+ TCRVdelta2- thymocytes. The rearrangement joined TRDV1 to TRDJ1; 12 nucleotides in the junction match TRDD3. The origin of this receptor is a girl in the first two years of life who had congenital heart surgery. The bases read TGTGCTCTTGGGGAACTAGGGGCCCCTTCGCTAACTACTGGGGGATACTCCGACTCAGGTTACACCGATAAACTCATCTTT. Its product reads: CALGELGAPSLTTGGYSDSGYTDKLIF.